The 12 T cell receptor beta chains below were found in one sample sequenced in a study of T-cell reconstitution after alpha-beta-depleted transplantation in children. Library preparation (for TCRbeta) was performed with unique molecular identifiers. TCRdb reprocessed the PCR reads with MiXCR, giving one entry per CDR3 protein. The sample lists 440,000 or so distinct CDR3 sequences, roughly 10% seen once, with 4.5% to 6.5% in the top ten. The sequencing here drew on PBMCs from the stem cell graft donor, taken from the stem cell graft. The receptors originated from a human donor who donated a stem cell graft to a child with acute myeloid leukemia.

The chain joins TRBV20-1 to TRBJ1-3, with 7 bases fitting TRBD1. V trimming: 3 bases; J trimming: 0 bases; junction bases outside the gene matches: 8. This CDR3 region has 16 residues. The germline V gene has CDR1 DFQATT and CDR2 SNEGSKA (reference sequence). The CDR3 DNA sequence: TGCAGTGCTAGGCCTCGACAGGGAAGCTCTGGAAACACCATATATTTT. Its translation is CSARPRQGSSGNTIYF.

This clonotype was observed a handful of times. V usage is TRBV15 and J usage is TRBJ2-3; 9 nucleotides line up with TRBD2. The junction had 5 bases not matched to a gene; V was cut back by 0 bases and J by 7 bases. Germline CDR1 and CDR2: LNHNV and YYDKDF (reference sequence). The CDR3 consists of 15 residues. This CDR3 reads CATSREPSGENTQYF. Here the CDR3 DNA reads TGTGCCACCAGCAGAGAACCTAGCGGGGAAAATACGCAGTATTTT.

This clonotype has ten or more counts. The chain links TRBV20-1 to TRBJ2-1; D may match TRBD1 or TRBD2 (5 bases each). The CDR3 consists of 13 residues. V was clipped by 7 bases and J by 10 bases, with 20 bases between them. Germline V gives CDR1 DFQATT, CDR2 SNEGSKA (reference sequence). The CDR3 sequence: CSVHTSGAVEQFF. The CDR3 DNA reads TGCAGTGTTCATACTAGTGGGGCCGTCGAGCAGTTCTTC.

This clonotype was seen a few times. The chain joins TRBV7-2 to TRBJ1-4; a weak D match, TRBD1 (5 bases). Germline V gives CDR1 SGHTA, CDR2 FQGNSA. V was pared by 1 base and J by 7 bases, with 13 bases between. CDR3 length equals 15 residues. The CDR3 nucleotides read TGTGCCAGCAGCTTAGAGGGGAGGCGGGGTGAAAAACTGTTTTTT. It encodes CASSLEGRRGEKLFF.

The table lists this clonotype with a few counts. The V call is TRBV7-2, the J call TRBJ1-1; D is perhaps TRBD1 (5 bases). The germline gives CDR1 SGHTA, CDR2 FQGNSA. Trimming removed 5 bases at V and 0 bases at J, with 13 bases between. This CDR3 contains 15 residues. The CDR3 here is CASSPTGQMNTEAFF. In nucleotides, the CDR3 is TGTGCCAGCAGCCCCACGGGGCAGATGAACACTGAAGCTTTCTTT.

The chain links TRBV5-1 to TRBJ2-3; D is undetermined. The CDR3 loop spans 16 amino acids. CDR1 and CDR2 from the germline V gene are SGHRS and YFSETQ. The V end lost 0 bases, the J end lost 3 bases, and 14 bases lay between the germline ends. The DNA for the CDR3 is TGCGCCAGCAGCTTGGGGACGGCCACAAGAACAGATACGCAGTATTTT. Translating gives CASSLGTATRTDTQYF.

This clonotype was detected only once. This chain connects TRBV12-3 or TRBV12-4 to TRBJ1-5; TRBD1 agrees at 7 bases. Unmatched junction bases numbered 8, after V lost 7 bases and J lost 8 bases. The CDR3 has 13 residues. The DNA for the CDR3 is TGTGCCAGCATAAAGGGGGCCGGCGAGCCCCAGCATTTT. This codes for CASIKGAGEPQHF.

The chain employs TRBV5-1 and TRBJ1-3; D remains ambiguous. The CDR3 is made up of 16 amino acids. The V end was cut by 6 bases, the J end by 0 bases, with 16 bases between. Germline assignment: CDR1 SGHRS and CDR2 YFSETQ. The CDR3 spells CASTTESPLSGNTIYF. The CDR3 DNA reads TGCGCCAGCACCACCGAAAGCCCCCTCTCTGGAAACACCATATATTTT. Complete variable domain (other parts from reference TRBV5-1 and TRBJ1-3): KAGVTQTPRYLIKTRGQQVTLSCSPISGHRSVSWYQQTPGQGLQFLFEYFSETQRNKGNFPGRFSGRQFSNSRSEMNVSTLELGDSALYLCASTTESPLSGNTIYFGEGSWLTVV.

This chain links TRBV27 with TRBJ2-2; D is uncertain. Looked up from germline, CDR1 is MNHEY and CDR2 is SMNVEV (reference sequence). The V end was cut by 3 bases, the J end by 4 bases, with 12 bases between. The CDR3 has 15 amino acids. The CDR3 coding sequence is TGTGCCAGCAGTTTTTCGGTGGGGTTCACCGGGGAGCTGTTTTTT. It translates to CASSFSVGFTGELFF.

This clonotype was observed a few times. CDR3 DNA sequence: TGTGCCATGCGGAGGGCTACCCAAGAGACCCAGTACTTC. The encoded protein is CAMRRATQETQYF. This rearrangement joins TRBV10-3 to TRBJ2-5; tentative D call: TRBD2 (6 bases). CDR1 and CDR2 from the germline V gene are ENHRY and SYGVKD. Between the trimmed V and J ends, which lost 9 bases and 1 base, there was a span of 12 bases. The CDR3 consists of 13 residues.

This clonotype came up many times. Written as DNA, the CDR3 is TGTGCCAGCAGCCCTCCGGAGGGATTTGGCGGGAGAGGCACAGATACGCAGTATTTT. Residues: CASSPPEGFGGRGTDTQYF. The V gene is TRBV4-2, the J gene TRBJ2-3, with 7 nucleotides matching TRBD2. From germline, CDR1 is LGHNA and CDR2 YNFKEQ. The CDR3 has 19 amino acids. V lost 4 bases, J lost 1 base, and 17 bases stayed unmatched.

The sample holds a few counts of this clonotype. The chain couples TRBV4-1 to TRBJ2-1; 9 nucleotides line up with TRBD1. This CDR3 region has 18 residues. CDR1 is MGHRA, CDR2 YSYEKL, per germline. The ends lost 0 bases at V and 9 bases at J; junction bases unmatched: 15. The DNA for the CDR3 is TGCGCCAGCAGCCAAGATCGGGCGGGGACAGGGTTAAATTTTGAGCAGTTCTTC. Encoded protein: CASSQDRAGTGLNFEQFF.